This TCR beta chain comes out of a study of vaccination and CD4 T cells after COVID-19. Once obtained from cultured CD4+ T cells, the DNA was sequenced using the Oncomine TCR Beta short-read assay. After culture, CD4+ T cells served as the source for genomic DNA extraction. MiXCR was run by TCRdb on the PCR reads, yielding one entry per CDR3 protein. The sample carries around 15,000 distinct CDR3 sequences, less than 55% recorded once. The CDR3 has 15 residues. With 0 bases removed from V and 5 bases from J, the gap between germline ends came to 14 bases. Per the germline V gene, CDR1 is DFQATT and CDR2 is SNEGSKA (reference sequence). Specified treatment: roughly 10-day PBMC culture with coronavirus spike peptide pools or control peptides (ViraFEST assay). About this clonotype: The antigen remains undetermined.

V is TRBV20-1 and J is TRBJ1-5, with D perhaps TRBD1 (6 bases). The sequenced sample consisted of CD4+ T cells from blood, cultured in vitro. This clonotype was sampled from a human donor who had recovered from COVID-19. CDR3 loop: CSARDRTAYDQPQHF. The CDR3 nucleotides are TGCAGTGCTAGAGATCGGACAGCATATGATCAGCCCCAGCATTTT.